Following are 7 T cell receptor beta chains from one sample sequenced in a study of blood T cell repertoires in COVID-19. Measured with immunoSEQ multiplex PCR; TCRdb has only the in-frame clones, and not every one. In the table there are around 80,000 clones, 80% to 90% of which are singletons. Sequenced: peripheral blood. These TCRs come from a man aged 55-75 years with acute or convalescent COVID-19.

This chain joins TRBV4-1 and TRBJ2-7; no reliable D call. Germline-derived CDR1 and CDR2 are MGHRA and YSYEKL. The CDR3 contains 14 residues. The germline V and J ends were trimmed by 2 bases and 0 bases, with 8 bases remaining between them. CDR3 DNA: TGCGCCAGCAGCCAATTAGTGAACTCCTACGAGCAGTACTTC. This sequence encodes CASSQLVNSYEQYF.

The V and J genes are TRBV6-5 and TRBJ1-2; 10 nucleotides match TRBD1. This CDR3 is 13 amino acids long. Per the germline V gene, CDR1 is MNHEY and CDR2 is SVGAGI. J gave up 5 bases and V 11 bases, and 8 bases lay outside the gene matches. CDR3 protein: CAGATGGQYGYTF. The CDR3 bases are TGTGCCGGGGCGACAGGGGGCCAGTATGGCTACACCTTC.

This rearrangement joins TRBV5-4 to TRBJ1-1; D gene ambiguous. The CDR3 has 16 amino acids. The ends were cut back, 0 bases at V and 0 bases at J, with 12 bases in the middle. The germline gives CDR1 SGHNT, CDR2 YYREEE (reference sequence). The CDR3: CASSLDPAGMNTEAFF. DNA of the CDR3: TGTGCCAGCAGCTTGGATCCCGCGGGGATGAACACTGAAGCTTTCTTT.

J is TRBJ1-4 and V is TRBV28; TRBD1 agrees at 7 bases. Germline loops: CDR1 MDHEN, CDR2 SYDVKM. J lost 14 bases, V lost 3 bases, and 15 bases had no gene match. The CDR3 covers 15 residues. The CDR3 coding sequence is TGTGCCAGCAGTTTTAGGGACAGTAGATTCGGAAAGCTGTTTTTT. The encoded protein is CASSFRDSRFGKLFF.

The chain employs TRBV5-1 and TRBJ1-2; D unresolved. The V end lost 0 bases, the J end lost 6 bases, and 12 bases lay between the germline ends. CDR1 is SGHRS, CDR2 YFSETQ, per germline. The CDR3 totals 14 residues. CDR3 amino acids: CASSLDSSSDGYTF. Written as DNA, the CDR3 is TGCGCCAGCAGCTTGGACAGCTCCTCGGATGGCTACACCTTC.

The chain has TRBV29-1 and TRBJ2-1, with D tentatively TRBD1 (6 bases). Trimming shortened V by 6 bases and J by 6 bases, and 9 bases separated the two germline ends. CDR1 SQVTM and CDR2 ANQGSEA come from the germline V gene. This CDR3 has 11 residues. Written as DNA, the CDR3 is TGCAGCGTGGAGACAGGCAATGAGCAGTTCTTC. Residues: CSVETGNEQFF.

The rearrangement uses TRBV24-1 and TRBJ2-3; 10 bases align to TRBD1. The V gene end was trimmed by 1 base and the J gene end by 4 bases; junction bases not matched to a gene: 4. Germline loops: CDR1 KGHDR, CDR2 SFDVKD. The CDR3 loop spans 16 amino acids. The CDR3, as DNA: TGTGCCACCAGTGATTTTTGGGACAGGGGCTCAGATACGCAGTATTTT. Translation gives CATSDFWDRGSDTQYF.